These 5 T cell receptor beta chains came from one sample sequenced in a study of early T cells in non-severe SARS-CoV-2 infection. TCRdb re-called the 5' RACE reads with MiXCR, one entry per CDR3 protein. The sample records about 59,000 distinct CDR3 sequences, approximately 13% being singletons. The sequencing here drew on whole blood, taken at baseline. These receptors were taken from an adult who was a healthcare worker with PCR-confirmed SARS-CoV-2 infection or an uninfected control (not recorded which).

Ten or more counts support this clonotype. The chain recombines TRBV5-6 with TRBJ2-7, with 7 bases aligning to TRBD1. This CDR3 is 14 amino acids long. J lost 2 bases, V lost 0 bases, and 2 bases had no gene match. Germline CDR1 SGHDT, CDR2 YYEEEE. CDR3 sequence (DNA): TGTGCCAGCAGCTTGGGTCAGGGGGCCTACGAGCAGTACTTC. The encoded protein is CASSLGQGAYEQYF.

This clonotype was detected many times. This chain uses TRBV20-1 with TRBJ2-7; D is undetermined. Germline V lookup: CDR1 DFQATT, CDR2 SNEGSKA (reference sequence). CDR3 length: 11 residues. The ends were cut back, 3 bases at V and 2 bases at J, with 5 bases in the middle. The CDR3 nucleotides read TGCAGTGCTAGCGTCGCCTACGAGCAGTACTTC. It encodes CSASVAYEQYF.

The CDR3 spells CASRPLPEPQHF. The CDR3 bases are TGTGCAAGTCGCCCCCTTCCCGAGCCCCAGCATTTT. The J gene is TRBJ1-5, the V gene TRBV12-2; TRBD1, the table's D call, was not compared with the DNA. TRBV12-2 is marked as a pseudogene. The CDR3 loop spans 12 amino acids.

Only a few counts were recorded for this clonotype. The V call is TRBV19, the J call TRBJ2-7; 9 bases map to TRBD1. With V trimmed by 6 bases and J by 1 base, 1 base remained unmatched. Germline values: CDR1 LNHDA, CDR2 SQIVND (reference sequence). The CDR3 is 13 residues long. CDR3 nucleotide sequence: TGTGCCAGTAGGGACAGGGGATCCTACGAGCAGTACTTC. It translates to CASRDRGSYEQYF.

The table lists this clonotype with a few counts. The CDR3 spells CASSPGRYQETQYF. DNA of the CDR3: TGTGCCAGCAGTCCCGGCCGGTACCAAGAGACCCAGTACTTC. The chain joins TRBV28 to TRBJ2-5; D call uncertain. V lost 5 bases and J 0 bases, leaving 10 bases between the germline ends. Per the germline V gene, CDR1 is MDHEN and CDR2 is SYDVKM. The CDR3 is 14 amino acids.